Included here is one T cell receptor beta chain sequence, with context. Some clones are missing from TCRdb's copy, which holds only in-frame ones; the method was immunoSEQ multiplex PCR. This sample carries more than 50,000 clones, around 90% of them seen once, and the ten largest clones take 3.5% to 4%. These data belong to a study of control samples from healthy donors and cancer patients. The CDR3 has 13 residues. Trimming took 0 bases from V and 13 from J; bases not matched to a gene: 5. CDR1 is SGHDN and CDR2 is FVKESK in the germline V gene. The sequence was collected from a man in his fifties in good health. The rearrangement links TRBV14 to TRBJ2-5; 10 bases agree with TRBD2. Input material: blood. For the CDR3, the DNA is TGTGCCAGCAGCCAAGAGAGCGGGAGGGCCCCGTACTTC. Residues: CASSQESGRAPYF.